This entry concerns a single T cell receptor beta chain. This receptor's antigen is unknown. No much larger clone is present one base from it, and per-base qualities are unavailable. Patients chosen for sequencing had shown expansion of CD8+CD57+ cells by flow cytometry. Severe acquired aplastic anemia was diagnosed in all patients according to International Study of Aplastic Anemia and Agranulocytosis and Camitta criteria. No therapy had been received by the patients at the time of blood sampling. In the study, sorted CD4+ and CD8+ blood T cells from patients with severe aplastic anemia and from healthy subjects underwent deep sequencing of TCR repertoires. In the USA, patient enrollment took place under clinicaltrials.gov protocols 00001620, 01623167, 00001397, 00071045, 00081523 and 00961064. Ficoll-Paque density gradient centrifugation was used to isolate peripheral blood mononuclear cells. Before DNA extraction, CD4+ and CD8+ T cells were sorted with FACS or magnetic beads.

TCR beta VDJ combination and CDR3 sequence profiling used genomic DNA as the template. TCR repertoire sequencing was run on an Illumina HiSeq 2000. In the original analysis: TRBV/TRBJ rearrangement plots, CDR3 size and DJ length profiles, and Simpson's diversity index were used to assess repertoires. The most abundant DNA sequence in the deep sequencing data was defined as the immunodominant clone. CDR3 amino acid sequences were checked for sharing between subjects and were compared against published repertoires and the VDJdb database. Using fastp trimming at Q25 and MiXCR clonotype assembly, TCRdb reanalyzed the public sequencing data and kept in-frame beta chains. Each record represents a unique CDR3 protein, reported with the most common genes and DNA among its rows. TCRdb, rather than the study authors, made the V and J calls. A total of about 200,000 distinct CDR3 sequences appear in this sample, 50% to 70% of them only once. The ten largest clones represent under 60% of the sample.

The data stem from a study of CD8+CD57+ T cells in acquired aplastic anemia listed by TCRdb under 2018. Turning to the overall study: A mean of roughly 2.9 ug of DNA, ranging from about 0.2 to 27.4 ug, was extracted from sorted CD4+ and CD8+ cells. CD8+CD57+ expansion was defined as a frequency above the mean frequency observed in healthy subjects. What the research found in general, with its limitations: Patients and healthy controls showed no significant difference in CD8+ Simpson's diversity (P=0.060). Although roughly 29 CD8+ CDR3 sequences were shared by patients and controls, these sequences appeared highly expressed in patients and within the immunodominant clones of patients.

Including the terminal cysteine and phenylalanine, the CDR3 comprises 15 residues. CDR3 DNA only is kept here, 45 bases in frame from base 1. From V the trimming removes 0 bases and from J it removes 6 bases, while the gene matches leave 8 bases of the junction unaccounted for. Sequences SGDLS (CDR1) and YYNGEE (CDR2) are obtained from the germline V gene. The chain is assembled from TRBV9 and TRBJ2-7, and TRBD1 matches 8 of the central bases. Sequenced material: sorted CD4+, CD8+, or CD8+CD57+ T cells (not recorded which) from PBMCs. This TCR was recovered from a human donor with aplastic anemia. The CDR3 region: CASSVASQGAGEQYF. The DNA sequence reads TGTGCCAGCAGCGTAGCTAGCCAGGGGGCAGGCGAGCAGTACTTC. Reference TRBV9 and TRBJ2-7 proteins supply the regions before and after the CDR3; the full variable domain is: DSGVTQTPKHLITATGQRVTLRCSPRSGDLSVYWYQQSLDQGLQFLIQYYNGEERAKGNILERFSAQQFPDLHSELNLSSLELGDSALYFCASSVASQGAGEQYFGPGTRLTVT.